This T cell receptor beta chain was sequenced during a study of response to subunit inactivated influenza vaccine. General study results and limits: Few additional T cells are recruited per seasonal influenza vaccination, authors suggested.

TCRdb re-called the RT-PCR reads through MiXCR, storing one row per CDR3 protein. The sample contains 600,000 to 700,000 distinct CDR3 sequences, 14% of which appear only once. Note on this clonotype: No antigen is known for it.

Deletions cut 1 base from V and 6 bases from J, with 11 bases between. CDR1 is SGHVS and CDR2 is FNYEAQ in the germline V gene. CDR3 length equals 14 residues. This chain joins TRBV7-6 and TRBJ2-3; D uncertain. Sequencing was performed on PBMCs from blood, taken around 15 days before vaccination. This TCR came from a man aged 50-60 years who received an inactivated influenza vaccine. The DNA for the CDR3 is TGTGCCAGCAGCTTAGGGGCCAGATTCGATACGCAGTATTTT. Amino acid sequence: CASSLGARFDTQYF.